This TCR delta chain was observed in a study of gamma-delta T cells after stem cell transplantation. TCRdb applied CATT to the RT-PCR reads for clone calling. This table holds 2,000 to 2,500 delta-chain clones, 32% found once. The TCR originated in a human donor. It is not recorded whose cells these are; they may come from a transplant donor. Sequenced: gamma-delta T cells.

In DNA, the CDR3 is TGTGCCTGTGACCCCCTAGGAGATACGAGTGATTCGAGCACCGATAAACTCATCTTT. Its protein is CACDPLGDTSDSSTDKLIF. The chain combines TRDV2 with TRDJ1, with D possibly TRDD3 on 6 matching bases. Germline V gives CDR1 GEAIGNYY, CDR2 EKD. V gave up 3 bases and J gave up 1 base, with 26 bases separating them. This CDR3 has 19 residues.